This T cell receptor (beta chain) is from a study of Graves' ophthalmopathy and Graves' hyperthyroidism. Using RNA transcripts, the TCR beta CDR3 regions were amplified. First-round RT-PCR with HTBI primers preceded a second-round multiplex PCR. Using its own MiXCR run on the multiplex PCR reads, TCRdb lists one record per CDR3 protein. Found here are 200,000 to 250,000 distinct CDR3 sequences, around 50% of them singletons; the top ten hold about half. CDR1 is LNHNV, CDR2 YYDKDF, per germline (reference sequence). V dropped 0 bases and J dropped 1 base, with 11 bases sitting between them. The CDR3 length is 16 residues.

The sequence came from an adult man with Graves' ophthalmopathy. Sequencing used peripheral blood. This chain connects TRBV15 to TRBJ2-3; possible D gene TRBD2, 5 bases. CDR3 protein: CATSRDRGYRTDTQYF. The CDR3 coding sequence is TGTGCCACCAGCAGAGATCGGGGATACCGCACAGATACGCAGTATTTT.